Sample share makes the clone carrying this TCR beta chain medium-sized (0.01 to 0.1%). No antigen is known for it. CDR3 size: 14 residues. V was clipped by 6 bases and J by 0 bases, with 11 bases between them. Amplification of TRBV12-4/TRBJ1-2 clonotypes used adaptor-ligated barcode primers. TCRdb reanalysed the multiplex PCR reads using MiXCR and keeps one entry per CDR3 protein. The sample contains about 640 distinct CDR3 sequences, 3% to 4% of which appear only once. Naive CD4+ cells had CD25+ Tregs removed. General observations from the study: In terms of TCR gene usage, tumor memory CD4+ T cells clustered together with blood and lymph node memory CD4+ cells, as well as with lymph node naive CD4+ cells. Tumor-infiltrating Treg TCR alpha and beta sequences overlapped most with tumor naive CD4+ T cells, then blood naive.

Sequenced input: naive CD4+ T cells sorted from blood. Stated subset: naive CD4+ T cells, CD4+CD45RA+CD25-. This clonotype was obtained from a female donor with breast cancer. This chain connects TRBV12-3 or TRBV12-4 to TRBJ1-2; D gene unclear. CDR3 in DNA: TGTGCCAGCAGCCAACAAGGGTCTAACTATGGCTACACCTTC. This gives the protein CASSQQGSNYGYTF.